The 6 T cell receptor beta chains presented below share a single source sample, sequenced in a study of PD-L1 blockade in urothelial cancer. Indicated time point: peripheral blood 6 weeks after treatment start. Method: immunoSEQ multiplex PCR; TCRdb's copy keeps in-frame clones and lacks some. Of roughly 45,000 clones listed, around four fifths are singletons. Material: PBMCs, obtained around atezolizumab (anti-PD-L1) treatment. These TCRs come from a man aged 55 to 70 with urothelial cancer.

CDR3 amino acids: CASSLDGNNYNEQFF. In DNA form, the CDR3 reads TGTGCCAGCAGCTTGGACGGGAATAATTACAATGAGCAGTTCTTC. J is TRBJ2-1 and V is TRBV5-4; possible D gene TRBD2, 5 bases. This CDR3 is 15 amino acids long. The V and J ends lost 0 bases and 4 bases respectively, with 11 bases between them. CDR1 and CDR2 (germline): SGHNT, YYREEE (reference sequence).

V and J are TRBV2 and TRBJ2-5; D is unclear. The germline V and J ends were trimmed by 4 bases and 0 bases, with 6 bases remaining between them. In germline, CDR1 is SNHLY, CDR2 FYNNEI. The CDR3 has 13 residues. CDR3 loop: CASSARNQETQYF. The CDR3 nucleotides read TGTGCCAGCAGTGCCCGTAACCAAGAGACCCAGTACTTC.

This chain links TRBV4-1 with TRBJ1-5, with 8 nucleotides matching TRBD1. From germline, CDR1 is MGHRA and CDR2 YSYEKL. This CDR3 has 14 amino acids. J was trimmed by 3 bases and V by 6 bases; bases with no gene match: 4. The CDR3: CASRGTGFNQPQHF. CDR3 nucleotide sequence: TGCGCCAGCAGGGGGACAGGCTTCAATCAGCCCCAGCATTTT.

The J gene is TRBJ2-5, the V gene TRBV15; 7 positions agree with TRBD2. CDR3 length: 15 residues. Trimming at V came to 8 bases and at J to 5 bases, leaving 14 bases not matched to a gene. Germline V gene lookup returns CDR1 LNHNV and CDR2 YYDKDF (reference sequence). The CDR3 DNA reads as TGTGCCACCCAACGCACCGGGACTATGGGGGAGACCCAGTACTTC. Protein: CATQRTGTMGETQYF.

This clone occurred once. This chain connects TRBV30 to TRBJ2-7; TRBD2 aligns across 7 bases. With V trimmed by 3 bases and J by 2 bases, 4 bases remained unmatched. This CDR3 has 13 residues. The germline V gene has CDR1 GTSNPN and CDR2 SVGIG (reference sequence). As DNA, the CDR3 is TGTGCCTGGAGCCGCGGGAGAGCCTACGAGCAGTACTTC. It specifies CAWSRGRAYEQYF.

The sample holds a few counts of this clone. The chain links TRBV5-4 to TRBJ2-6, with D hard to call. The CDR3 sequence is 18 residues long. Germline V gene lookup returns CDR1 SGHNT and CDR2 YYREEE (reference sequence). V gave up 0 bases and J gave up 0 bases, with 13 bases separating them. In DNA, the CDR3 is TGTGCCAGCAGCTTGGTCGGCAGCGATAGCTCTGGGGCCAACGTCCTGACTTTC. It specifies CASSLVGSDSSGANVLTF.